This TCR beta chain was recorded in a study of T cells in Graves' hyperthyroidism and ophthalmopathy. Study-level information: Blood was drawn when the patient was first diagnosed and still untreated. Study findings and constraints: It was a median around 6 months before onset that the model predicted ophthalmopathy. Separation of ophthalmopathy from stable hyperthyroidism was achieved by a 13 V-J model.

PBMCs stemmed from about 9.7 ml fresh peripheral blood. Amplification targeted TCR beta CDR3 regions from RNA transcripts. Primed by the HTBI set, a first-round RT-PCR was run on the TCR CDR3. TCRdb re-analysed the multiplex PCR reads in MiXCR, keeping a single row per CDR3 protein. The sample holds fewer than 350,000 distinct CDR3 sequences, 13% seen once. Germline CDR1 SGHAT, CDR2 FQNNGV. There are 19 residues in the CDR3. V lost 0 bases and J lost 4; bases outside the gene matches: 16. As to this clonotype: Its antigen remains unidentified.

The sequenced material came from blood. The V and J genes are TRBV11-2 and TRBJ2-7; the match to TRBD2 covers 9 bases. This receptor was taken from a woman aged 30 to 39 with Graves' hyperthyroidism that later progressed to Graves' ophthalmopathy. CDR3 sequence (DNA): TGTGCCAGCAGCTTAGAACCTCCCACTAGCGGGTGGAGATTTTACGAGCAGTACTTC. It yields the protein CASSLEPPTSGWRFYEQYF.